What follows describes a single T cell receptor beta chain. This specimen belongs to a study of lymphopenia after photon versus proton radiotherapy. The protocol was immunoSEQ multiplex PCR, while the TCRdb copy is restricted to in-frame clones and leaves out a portion. Of around 29,000 clones in the sample, 84% were seen once. Per germline, CDR1 SGHNT and CDR2 YENEEA. There are 14 residues in the CDR3. V was shortened by 0 bases and J by 1 base, with 4 bases between the two germline ends. The sequences come from peripheral blood, collected from a patient treated with proton-based radiotherapy. The rearrangement links TRBV11-3 to TRBJ2-1; no firm D call. This receptor was identified in a woman aged 70-85 years with pancreatic cancer. The DNA for the CDR3 is TGTGCCAGCAGCTTAGAGGGTTCCTACAATGAGCAGTTCTTC. It specifies CASSLEGSYNEQFF.